This T cell receptor (beta chain) was observed in a study of cytomegalovirus exposure and HLA in healthy donors (dated by TCRdb to 2016 to 2017). General notes on the study: An earlier analysis of some 600 of the donors reported approximately 280 Gb of sequence data and 117 million unique TCR beta sequences obtained from some 200 million T cells. HLA typing covered class I and class II loci at four-digit resolution. Among almost 400 genotyped donors of the cohort, an average of approximately 250,000 unique TCR beta nucleotide sequences were sequenced per donor, about a sixth of them non-productive. The study used immunosequencing to profile the T cell repertoires of 666 subjects and linked those repertoires to cytomegalovirus serostatus. Rather than using new phenotypic data, the later analysis identified candidate immune exposures from TCR beta sequences and from how often those sequences occurred across donors. All discovery cohort repertoires had been generated using a single sequencing platform. Alongside the repertoire data, information on donor age, sex, ethnicity and CMV serostatus was compiled. To predict cytomegalovirus infection status, the study brought together high-throughput TCR immunosequencing, statistical association of individual TCRs with disease status, and machine learning. The study aimed to test whether cataloging public T cell receptors could reveal signatures of past pathogen exposure. In addition to the first cohort of 666 subjects, a separate validation cohort of approximately 110 different subjects was used. The number of donors typed differed by locus, with roughly 620-630 for A, B, C, DRB1 and DQB1, over 500 for DQA1, 600 to 610 for DPA1, and around 450 for DPB1. A later genetic analysis used genome-wide SNP genotypes for about 60% of the roughly 700 donors, treating that subset as a discovery cohort. A later analysis re-analyzed previously published TCR beta repertoires from about 730 donors and added high-resolution HLA genotyping to study TCR occurrence patterns. To decide whether each TCR beta V gene segment behaved as functional or pseudogenic, an earlier analysis of 587 of the donors relied on high-throughput TCR beta sequencing. About 310 gigabases of sequencing data and tens of millions of unique TCR sequences were included in an early release covering about 700 HLA-typed donors. Among the roughly 410 genotyped donors, approximately 82% belonged to the genetic ancestry cluster associated with self-reported Caucasian donors. Several DR-DQ haplotypes were treated as single units for association and clustering because of strong linkage in the cohort.

CDR1 and CDR2 are drawn from the germline V gene: ENHRY, SYGVKD. The CDR3 has 17 amino acids, counting the end cysteine and phenylalanine. The CDR3 DNA has 51 bases and is translated from base 1. After removal of 0 bases from V and 3 bases from J, the junction retains 4 bases not matched to a gene. Library preparation used the immunoSEQ multiplex PCR assay. A mixture of 60 forward primers for TCR Vbeta segments and 13 reverse primers for TCR Jbeta segments was used in the multiplex PCR. A multiplex PCR assay on genomic DNA amplified the CDR3 region of rearranged TCR beta genes. On the Illumina HiSeq System, the amplified TCR beta libraries were sequenced as 87-base-pair reads. Per the original workflow: A later analysis tallied 70 million to 100 million unique TCR beta chains across the 660 or so repertoires, and 10 million to 11 million of those chains were shared by two or more donors. Raw reads were error-corrected and collapsed into unique sequences with a nearest-neighbor algorithm that merged closely related sequences to remove PCR and sequencing errors. To assign V, D and J gene segments, CDR3 sequences were aligned to IMGT reference sequences. Each retained sequence needed at least a six-nucleotide match to both a V gene segment and a J gene segment. A rearrangement counted as productive if the CDR3 had no stop codons and remained in frame with V and J, and every other rearrangement counted as non-productive. CDR3 was defined according to IMGT convention as the region running from the second conserved V-encoded cysteine to the conserved J-encoded phenylalanine. The earlier analysis of more than 450 of the donors excluded sequences that lacked an unambiguous match to a single V gene segment. In an earlier analysis of 450 to 700 of the donors, V segments were called functional above 56.7% productive rearrangements and were called segregating when the between-donor standard deviation exceeded 5%. A statistical classification framework was built for diagnosing cytomegalovirus status from the catalog of TCR beta chain sequences. V and J gene assignment, in a later analysis, came from comparing TCR nucleotide sequences with IMGT/GENE-DB human TR gene sequences. Using the TCRdist pipeline, a later analysis assigned CDR3 sequences along with most-parsimonious VDJ recombination scenarios. In a later analysis, every TCR beta chain was defined by the combination of its CDR3 amino acid sequence and its V-gene family, and reads without a unique V-gene family were dropped. To address suspected cross-contamination and a sequencing artifact, a later analysis removed several hundred highly shared, low-generation-probability nucleotide sequences. In a later analysis, a clonal expansion index for each public chain was calculated from normalized within-repertoire ranks of inferred template counts. A later analysis computed generation probabilities with a VDJ recombination model fitted to out-of-frame rearrangements, and checked the results against IGoR. Hypergeometric tests were used in a later analysis to score TCR-TCR, TCR-HLA and TCR-CMV co-occurrence, with a repertoire-size bias correction applied to the TCR pairs. False discovery rates were estimated in a later analysis by permuting HLA or CMV assignments 20 times. In a later analysis, co-occurring TCRs were grouped using DBSCAN, and TCRdist sequence similarity was added for clustering within HLA-allele-positive subsets. Repertoires with fewer than 30,000 or more than 120,000 public chains were left out of co-occurrence clustering, as were five repertoires with anomalous nucleotide sharing. TCRdb took this table from immuneACCESS and kept in-frame rearrangements with V and J called. Such tables lack part of the clones; where checked against another copy, unresolved V genes explain under half of the gap, and the rest is unexplained. That table supplies the V and J calls and clone size; D and trimming were determined from the DNA. The sample table holds some 220,000 clones, of which about 80% were seen once. The ten largest clones represent roughly 0.58% of the sample.

Points on this clone: This receptor's antigen is unknown. The sample holds no much larger clone one base away, and base qualities are not on file.

Beyond this particular receptor, the publication reports: A cluster of highly shared sequence variants was judged likely to represent a technical artifact of the sequencing pipeline. The presence/absence analyses assumed that sequencing depth was roughly uniform across donors, and that assumption may not be true. An association between a missense DCLRE1C variant and V-gene and J-gene trimming of TCR beta chains was found in a later genetic analysis and replicated in an independent cohort. A total of fewer than 200 TCR beta chains were listed by the study as associated with cytomegalovirus. Because counts were too low, roughly 16 rarely observed V segments, including chromosome 9 orphons, were left out of the earlier analysis of 587 of the donors. In a later genetic analysis, fewer N-insertions in productive TCRs were reported among donors in an Asian-associated ancestry cluster than the approximately 670-donor mean. In a later analysis, TCR association rates were found to vary across HLA loci, with the most associated TCRs seen for DRB1 alleles and the fewest for HLA-C alleles. Linkage disequilibrium might explain the correlated functional status among segregating V segments, but an unknown experimental factor could not be ruled out. The cohort was sequenced for TCR beta chains only, and without alpha or paired-chain data the features that could be detected were limited. Some IMGT-functional V segments, including TRBV6-2 and TRBV6-3, could not be distinguished by the 87-base-pair reads and were therefore excluded. Because HLA typing was unavailable for some donors at each locus, only the typed subset was used in association tests. The authors suggested that the approach could potentially be generalized to other disease states and immunological phenotypes. In a later analysis, over 15,000 TCR beta sequences were associated with specific HLA alleles at a false discovery rate of 0.05. Several of the top co-occurrence clusters appeared to be linked to parvovirus B19, influenza, CMV and Epstein-Barr virus, according to a later analysis. According to a later analysis, most CMV-associated TCR beta chains appeared to be HLA-restricted, and the HLA associations seemed to be driven largely by CMV exposure. In a later analysis, HLA-associated TCR beta chains showed more clonal expansion and lower generation probabilities than non-associated chains that were equally common. Immune exposure information for the cohort was limited to CMV serostatus. The classifier was reported to diagnose cytomegalovirus status with high specificity and sensitivity in both the original cohort and the validation cohort. A few of the identified cytomegalovirus-associated TCR beta chains were confirmed in vitro to be specific for cytomegalovirus antigens. When HLA alleles, especially DR and DQ, strongly co-occurred, attributing TCR associations to individual alleles was difficult. In an earlier analysis of 450 to 750 of the donors, most TCR beta V segments appeared in productive rearrangements about 87% or about 30% of the time, broadly matching IMGT annotations. Most TCR sequences were seen in very few donors, while some public TCRs were found in many individuals. A further reported finding was that TCR beta sequences accurately predicted the HLA-A and HLA-B alleles for most subjects in the first cohort.

In total, 500 to 700 healthy bone marrow donors made up the cohort. Cohort members were all nominally healthy when sampled, although unrecorded immune exposures were likely present. The donor was CMV seronegative and was included in the group of under 450 seronegative cohort members. A peripheral blood sample was collected from each donor, and TCR beta sequencing was performed on peripheral blood mononuclear cells. The Qiagen DNeasy Blood Extraction Kit was used to extract genomic DNA from the blood cell samples. The sequence was collected from a middle-aged woman in good health and CMV-seronegative. The sequencing input was PBMCs. The chain joins TRBV10-3 to TRBJ2-5; 13 central nucleotides agree with TRBD2. The CDR3 loop reads CAISESKLAGGKETQYF. The nucleotide sequence is given as TGTGCCATCAGTGAGTCGAAACTAGCGGGGGGGAAAGAGACCCAGTACTTC.